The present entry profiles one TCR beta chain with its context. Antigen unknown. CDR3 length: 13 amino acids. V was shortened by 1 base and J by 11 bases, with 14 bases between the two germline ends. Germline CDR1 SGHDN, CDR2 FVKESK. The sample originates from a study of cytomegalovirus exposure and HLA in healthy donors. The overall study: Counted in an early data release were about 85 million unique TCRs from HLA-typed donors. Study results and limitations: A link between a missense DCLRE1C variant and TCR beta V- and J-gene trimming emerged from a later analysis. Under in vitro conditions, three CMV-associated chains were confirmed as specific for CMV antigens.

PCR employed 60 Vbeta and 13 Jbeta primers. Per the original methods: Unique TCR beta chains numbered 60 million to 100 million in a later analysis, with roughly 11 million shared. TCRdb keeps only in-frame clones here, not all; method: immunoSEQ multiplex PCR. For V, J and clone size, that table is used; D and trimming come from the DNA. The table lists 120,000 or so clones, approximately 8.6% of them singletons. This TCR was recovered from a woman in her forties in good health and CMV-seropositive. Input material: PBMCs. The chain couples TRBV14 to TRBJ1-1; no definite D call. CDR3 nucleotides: TGTGCCAGCAGCCAAGGTCATGGCCTGAGGGCTTTCTTT. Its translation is CASSQGHGLRAFF.